Included here is one T cell receptor beta chain sequence, with context. The antigen is not known. Conversion of TCR transcripts into cDNA relied on 5'RACE template switching, which added a universal primer site and UMIs. From the 5' RACE reads, TCRdb called clonotypes with MiXCR, one entry per CDR3 protein. The table includes around 250,000 distinct CDR3 sequences, around 7% detected once. Germline CDR1 and CDR2: SGHNT and YYREEE (reference sequence). The CDR3 has 16 residues. The V and J ends lost 4 bases and 4 bases, in that order; junction bases with no gene match: 12. The data originate from a study of T cells after yellow fever vaccination. Background on the study: Fractions of low cell number were prepared using SMART-Seq v4 Ultra Low Input.

Overall study results and limits: Secondary responses were weaker yet peaked faster, day 5 versus 15. At around 96% for CD4 and 75% to 90% for CD8, most primary-vaccination clones showed up again after the booster.

This receptor was obtained from a man younger than 40 who received the YFV17D yellow fever vaccine. The V gene is TRBV5-4, the J gene TRBJ2-5, with TRBD1 matching 8 bases. The sample consisted of CD4+ T cells sorted from PBMCs, taken 15 days after the yellow fever booster vaccination. DNA for the CDR3: TGTGCCAGCAGCCCCGGAGGACAGGGATTAAGAGAGACCCAGTACTTC. As protein: CASSPGGQGLRETQYF.